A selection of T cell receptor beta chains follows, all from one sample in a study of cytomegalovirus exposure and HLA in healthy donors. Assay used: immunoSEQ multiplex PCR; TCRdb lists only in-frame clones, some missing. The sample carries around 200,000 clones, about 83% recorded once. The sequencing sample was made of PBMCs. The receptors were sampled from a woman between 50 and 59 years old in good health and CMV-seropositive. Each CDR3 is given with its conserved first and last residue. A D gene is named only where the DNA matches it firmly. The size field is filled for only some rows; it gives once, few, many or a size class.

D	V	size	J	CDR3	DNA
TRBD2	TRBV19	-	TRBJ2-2	CASSIRLAGDTGELFF	TGTGCCAGTAGTATCAGGCTAGCGGGGGACACCGGGGAGCTGTTTTTT
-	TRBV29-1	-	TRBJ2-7	CSVGQPQHEQYF	TGCAGCGTTGGACAGCCCCAACACGAGCAGTACTTC
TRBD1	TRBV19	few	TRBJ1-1	CASSPIAGQGRTEAFF	TGTGCCAGTAGCCCAATCGCTGGACAGGGAAGAACTGAAGCTTTCTTT
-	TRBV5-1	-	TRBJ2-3	CASSLSTDTQYF	TGCGCCAGCAGCCTCAGCACAGATACGCAGTATTTT
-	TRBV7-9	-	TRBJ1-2	CASSLGRTEIYGYTF	TGTGCCAGCAGCTTAGGGAGGACAGAAATCTATGGCTACACCTTC
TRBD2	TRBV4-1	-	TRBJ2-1	CASSQDGFRTSGYNEQFF	TGCGCCAGCAGCCAAGATGGGTTCAGGACTAGCGGATACAATGAGCAGTTCTTC
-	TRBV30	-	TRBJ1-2	CAWSMFAGRPMGYGYTF	TGTGCCTGGAGTATGTTTGCGGGGCGACCCATGGGCTATGGCTACACCTTC
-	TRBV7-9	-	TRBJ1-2	CASSLAADPYYGYTF	TGTGCCAGCAGCTTAGCTGCAGATCCCTACTATGGCTACACCTTC
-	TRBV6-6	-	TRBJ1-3	CASRPTGRWLNTIYF	TGTGCCAGCAGGCCTACAGGGCGTTGGCTCAACACCATATATTTT
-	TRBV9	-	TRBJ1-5	CASSVAPHQPQHF	TGTGCCAGCAGCGTAGCTCCCCATCAGCCCCAGCATTTT
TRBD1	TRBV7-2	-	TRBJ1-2	CASSPRDRGYQGYTF	TGTGCCAGCAGCCCTCGGGACAGGGGGTATCAAGGCTACACCTTC
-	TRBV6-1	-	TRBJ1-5	CASSERGESQHF	TGTGCCAGCAGTGAACGCGGGGAATCCCAGCATTTT
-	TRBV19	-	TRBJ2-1	CASSLSPGPYNEQFF	TGTGCCAGTAGTTTGTCCCCTGGGCCCTACAATGAGCAGTTCTTC
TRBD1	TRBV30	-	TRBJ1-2	CAWRWDRQNGYTF	TGTGCCTGGAGGTGGGACAGGCAGAACGGCTACACCTTC
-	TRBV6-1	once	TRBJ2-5	CASSESPRRETQYF	TGTGCCAGCAGTGAAAGTCCTAGAAGAGAGACCCAGTACTTC
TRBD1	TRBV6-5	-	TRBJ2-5	CASERGRGETQYF	TGTGCCAGCGAGAGGGGGCGCGGGGAGACCCAGTACTTC
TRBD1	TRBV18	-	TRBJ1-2	CASSPGQAYYGYTF	TGTGCCAGCTCACCAGGACAGGCCTACTATGGCTACACCTTC
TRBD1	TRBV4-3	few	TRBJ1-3	CASSQVYATGASGNTIYF	TGCGCCAGCAGCCAAGTTTACGCTACAGGGGCCTCTGGAAACACCATATATTTT
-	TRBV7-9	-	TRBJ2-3	CASSFTLSTDTQYF	TGTGCCAGCAGCTTCACCCTAAGCACAGATACGCAGTATTTT
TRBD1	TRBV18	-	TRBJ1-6	CASSPGTGNSPLHF	TGTGCCAGCTCACCAGGGACAGGGAATTCACCCCTCCACTTT
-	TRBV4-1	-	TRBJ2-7	CASSQGTWEQYF	TGCGCCAGCAGCCAAGGAACTTGGGAGCAGTACTTC
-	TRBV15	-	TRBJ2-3	CATSRARRVSTDTQYF	TGTGCCACCAGCAGGGCCAGGCGGGTTAGCACAGATACGCAGTATTTT
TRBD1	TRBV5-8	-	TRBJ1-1	CASSWGQGSEAFF	TGTGCCAGCAGCTGGGGACAGGGCTCTGAAGCTTTCTTT
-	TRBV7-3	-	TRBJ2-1	CASSLMDFSNEQFF	TGTGCCAGCAGCCTCATGGACTTTAGCAATGAGCAGTTCTTC
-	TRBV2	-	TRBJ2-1	CASSEHLRIEQFF	TGTGCCAGCAGTGAACATTTGAGAATTGAGCAGTTCTTC
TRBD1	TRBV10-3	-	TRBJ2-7	CAISAQDRGLEQYF	TGTGCCATCAGTGCCCAGGACAGGGGGCTCGAGCAGTACTTC
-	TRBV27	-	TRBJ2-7	CASSPRGRGRREQYF	TGTGCCAGCAGTCCAAGGGGTAGGGGGAGAAGGGAGCAGTACTTC
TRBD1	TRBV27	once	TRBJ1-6	CASSSLTGDSSNSPLHF	TGTGCCAGCAGTTCTCTGACAGGGGATTCGTCGAATTCACCCCTCCACTTT
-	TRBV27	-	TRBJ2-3	CASSLYGGGLTDTQYF	TGTGCCAGCAGTTTATATGGGGGGGGCCTCACAGATACGCAGTATTTT
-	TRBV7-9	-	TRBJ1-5	CASSDVGNQPQHF	TGTGCCAGCAGCGATGTAGGCAATCAGCCCCAGCATTTT
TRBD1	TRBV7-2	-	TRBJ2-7	CASKPDRDASYEQYF	TGTGCCAGCAAACCTGACAGGGATGCCTCCTACGAGCAGTACTTC
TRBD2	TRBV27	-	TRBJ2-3	CASSTLSGGAADTQYF	TGTGCCAGCAGTACCCTTAGCGGGGGGGCAGCAGATACGCAGTATTTT
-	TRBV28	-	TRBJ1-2	CASSPGGRNYGYTF	TGTGCCAGCAGTCCCGGAGGGCGGAACTATGGCTACACCTTC
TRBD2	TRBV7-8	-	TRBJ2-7	CASRTSGHFYEQYF	TGTGCCAGCAGGACTAGCGGCCACTTCTACGAGCAGTACTTC
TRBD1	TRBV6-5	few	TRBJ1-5	CASSRTGGGNQPQHF	TGTGCCAGCAGCCGGACAGGGGGCGGCAATCAGCCCCAGCATTTT
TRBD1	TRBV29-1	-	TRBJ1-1	CSVEDGRRGPEAFF	TGCAGCGTTGAAGATGGGAGAAGGGGGCCTGAAGCTTTCTTT
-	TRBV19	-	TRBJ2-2	CASSIGTGNTGELFF	TGTGCCAGTAGTATCGGGACTGGGAACACCGGGGAGCTGTTTTTT
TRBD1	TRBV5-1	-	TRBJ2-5	CASRPDRAVETQYF	TGCGCCAGCAGACCAGACAGGGCTGTGGAGACCCAGTACTTC
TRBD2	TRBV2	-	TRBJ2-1	CASRAGTSGGEQFF	TGTGCCAGCAGAGCCGGGACTAGCGGGGGTGAGCAGTTCTTC
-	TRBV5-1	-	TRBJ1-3	CASSPRTGSSGNTIYF	TGCGCCAGCAGCCCTAGAACAGGGTCGTCTGGAAACACCATATATTTT
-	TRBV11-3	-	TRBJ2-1	CASSSKAGVHQQFF	TGTGCCAGCAGCTCAAAAGCAGGGGTCCATCAGCAGTTCTTC
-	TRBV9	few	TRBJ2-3	CASSPSGTDTQYF	TGTGCCAGCAGTCCTTCCGGCACAGATACGCAGTATTTT
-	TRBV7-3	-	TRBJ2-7	CASSLNGGDEQYF	TGTGCCAGCAGCTTGAATGGAGGGGACGAGCAGTACTTC
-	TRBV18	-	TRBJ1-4	CASSLLRQATNEKLFF	TGTGCCAGCTCACTCCTTAGACAGGCCACTAATGAAAAACTGTTTTTT
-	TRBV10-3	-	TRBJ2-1	CAISEPSQGYNEQFF	TGTGCCATCAGTGAGCCTTCACAGGGCTACAATGAGCAGTTCTTC
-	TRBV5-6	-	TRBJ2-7	CASSFPGTRDEQYF	TGTGCCAGCAGCTTCCCCGGGACACGCGACGAGCAGTACTTC
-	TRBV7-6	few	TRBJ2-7	CASSHDSSYEQYF	TGTGCCAGCAGCCATGACAGCTCCTACGAGCAGTACTTC
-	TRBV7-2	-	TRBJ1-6	CASTIDPGYNSPLHF	TGTGCCAGCACCATCGACCCAGGCTATAATTCACCCCTCCACTTT
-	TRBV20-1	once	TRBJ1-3	CSARVSTIYF	TGCAGTGCTAGAGTGTCTACCATATATTTT
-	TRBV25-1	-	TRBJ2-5	CASSPSRGIRETQYF	TGTGCCAGCAGTCCCTCCCGAGGGATTCGAGAGACCCAGTACTTC
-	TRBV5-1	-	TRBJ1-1	CASSHNRARDTEAFF	TGCGCCAGCAGCCATAACAGGGCCCGTGACACTGAAGCTTTCTTT
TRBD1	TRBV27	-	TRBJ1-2	CASRTGQGYYGYTF	TGTGCCAGCAGGACGGGACAGGGGTACTATGGCTACACCTTC
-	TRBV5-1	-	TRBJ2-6	CASSLGQISGANVLTF	TGCGCCAGCAGCTTGGGCCAGATCTCTGGGGCCAACGTCCTGACTTTC
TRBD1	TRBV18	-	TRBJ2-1	CASSPPRGQYNEQFF	TGTGCCAGCTCACCACCTAGGGGACAGTACAATGAGCAGTTCTTC
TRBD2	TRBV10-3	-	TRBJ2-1	CAISPIGLAGGSLHYNEQFF	TGTGCCATCAGCCCTATAGGACTAGCGGGGGGGTCCTTACATTACAATGAGCAGTTCTTC